This T cell receptor beta chain was sequenced during a study of human T cells and chemical hapten exposure (dated by TCRdb to the early 2020s). As for the study more broadly: For sensitization, 2% DPC in acetone was applied to a 2 cm by 2 cm area of upper inner arm skin. Throughout the roughly 25-week study period, patients were also given weekly therapeutic DPC doses on the scalp. Patch testing on the upper back used Finn chambers containing 0.01% DPC, with scoring done after 6 days according to International Contact Dermatitis Research Group standards. The mostly female patient cohort included alopecia areata with under or over 50% scalp involvement, alopecia totalis and alopecia universalis. Libraries were pooled for sequencing, and variation in per-sample TCR yields was attributed mainly to small differences in library volumes within the pool. This study followed changes in the peripheral blood TCR repertoire in vivo during primary and secondary sensitization of alopecia patients to the hapten diphenylcyclopropenone (DPC). Blood samples were taken from patients before sensitization (week 0) and then at 2, 6 and about 24 weeks after DPC sensitization. Nearly 30 alopecia patients provided blood for TCR sequencing at one to four time points (pre-sensitization, 2, 6 and 24 weeks). Findings and caveats that apply to the study as a whole: All patients had alopecia, a presumed autoimmune disease, so their immune response might differ from that of healthy individuals. The number of TCRs above 1 in 1000 frequency did not change with DPC sensitization; there was no evidence of global repertoire structure alterations. The number of PT1 expanded TCRs positively correlated with patch test score, significant at thresholds 8, 16 and 32 but not 4. Expanded TCRs formed significantly more large CDR3 similarity clusters than pre-sensitization or healthy control sets, consistent with antigen-driven responses. Repeated subsampling changed both the strength of the expansion versus patch-test correlation and the threshold at which that correlation became significant.

This clonotype has ten or more counts. The specificity of this receptor is unknown. No much larger clone is present one base from it, and per-base qualities are unavailable. The time point label, as the study defines it: patch test 1, 2 weeks after DPC sensitization. This specimen's treatment or condition label, interpreted: therapeutic diphenylcyclopropenone sensitization with weekly scalp DPC. At every patch-test visit, the blood draw took place before the patch test was put on. Eligible patients were aged 18 to 70, diagnosed with alopecia, deemed suitable for DPC therapy, and excluded if pregnant. Total RNA was extracted from unfractionated whole blood collected in Tempus Blood RNA tubes. Libraries were built with RACE. The sample was run on a NextSeq 500. During library preparation, unique molecular identifiers were attached to individual cDNA molecules so that TCRs could be counted in a quantitative, reproducible way. From each blood RNA sample, both TCR alpha and TCR beta chains were sequenced. Per the original workflow: A median of about 87,000 TCRs per sample was observed, with a range of about 20,000 to 750,000. The Decombinator software suite was used to annotate the V, J and CDR3 of the TCR reads. For the PS versus PT1 abundance plots, all samples were subsampled to the same number of TCRs (28,000). TCRs were defined as expanded if absent before sensitization and observed at least eight times at the 2-week time point. The raw public reads went through TCRdb reprocessing: fastp at Q25, MiXCR clone calling, in-frame beta chains kept. A single entry per CDR3 protein holds the most common genes and DNA from its merged rows. TCRdb's processing, not the study's, gives the V and J calls here. The sample has tens of thousands of distinct CDR3 sequences on record, 7% to 10% of them singletons. Jointly, the top ten make up about 14% of the sample.

The TCR was taken from a woman in her thirties or forties with alopecia areata. Some clones in this sample may be carry-over from other donors' samples. Sequencing used whole blood, obtained in connection with sensitization to the hapten diphenylcyclopropenone (DPC).

The bases are TGTGCCAGCAGCTTAAGTAGCTCTGGGGCCAACGTCCTGACTTTC. Translated, it gives CASSLSSSGANVLTF. The V and J segments used are TRBV7-2 and TRBJ2-6, with no D gene named confidently. V lost 2 bases and J lost 0 bases; the stretch between them is 5 bases long. The germline V gene sets CDR1 to SGHTA and CDR2 to FQGNSA. Inclusive of the bounding cysteine and phenylalanine, the CDR3 is 15 residues long. Only the CDR3 DNA is retained, 45 bases long and in frame from the first base.